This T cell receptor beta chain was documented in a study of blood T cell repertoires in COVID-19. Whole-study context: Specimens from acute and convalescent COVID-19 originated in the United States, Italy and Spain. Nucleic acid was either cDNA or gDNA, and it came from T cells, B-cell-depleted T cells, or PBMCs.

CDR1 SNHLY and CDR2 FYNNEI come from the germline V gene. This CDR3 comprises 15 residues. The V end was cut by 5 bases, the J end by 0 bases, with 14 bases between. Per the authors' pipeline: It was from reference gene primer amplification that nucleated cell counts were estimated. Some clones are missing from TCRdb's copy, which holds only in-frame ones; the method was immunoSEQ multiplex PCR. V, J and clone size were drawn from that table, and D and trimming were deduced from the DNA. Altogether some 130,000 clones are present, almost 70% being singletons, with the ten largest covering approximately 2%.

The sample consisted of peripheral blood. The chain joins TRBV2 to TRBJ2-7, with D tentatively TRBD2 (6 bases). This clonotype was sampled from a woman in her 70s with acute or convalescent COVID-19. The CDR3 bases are TGTGCCAGCAGTTTCAACCGGGACTCCTCCTACGAGCAGTACTTC. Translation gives CASSFNRDSSYEQYF.